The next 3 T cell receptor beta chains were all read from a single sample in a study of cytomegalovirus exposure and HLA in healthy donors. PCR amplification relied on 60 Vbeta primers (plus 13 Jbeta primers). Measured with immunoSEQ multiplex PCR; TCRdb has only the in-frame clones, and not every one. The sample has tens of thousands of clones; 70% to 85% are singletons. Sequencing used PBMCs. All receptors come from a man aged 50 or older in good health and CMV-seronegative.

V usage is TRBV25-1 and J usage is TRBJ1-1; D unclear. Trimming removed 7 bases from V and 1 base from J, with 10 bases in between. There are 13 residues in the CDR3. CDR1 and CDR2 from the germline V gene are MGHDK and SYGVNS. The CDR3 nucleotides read TGTGCCAGCAAAGGCCTAGGGAACACTGAAGCTTTCTTT. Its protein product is CASKGLGNTEAFF.

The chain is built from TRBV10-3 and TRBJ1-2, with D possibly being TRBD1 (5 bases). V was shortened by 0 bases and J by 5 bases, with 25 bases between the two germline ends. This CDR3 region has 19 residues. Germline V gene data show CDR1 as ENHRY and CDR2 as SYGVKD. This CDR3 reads CAISESLILTGLSGYGYTF. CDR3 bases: TGTGCCATCAGTGAGTCTCTTATCCTCACAGGCCTATCTGGTTATGGCTACACCTTC.

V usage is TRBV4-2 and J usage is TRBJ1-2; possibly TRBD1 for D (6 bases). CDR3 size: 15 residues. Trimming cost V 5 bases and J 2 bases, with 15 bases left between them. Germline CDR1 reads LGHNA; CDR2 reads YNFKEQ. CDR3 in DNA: TGTGCCAGCAGCGATGGACAGACTGAGAACTATGGCTACACCTTC. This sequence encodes CASSDGQTENYGYTF.